This T cell receptor beta chain stems from a study of blood T cell repertoires in COVID-19. Study-level information: Some COVID-19 samples were acute and others convalescent; all came from the United States, Italy and Spain. Sources were T cells, B-cell-depleted T cells, or PBMCs; the material itself was cDNA or gDNA.

Under the authors' procedure: For nucleated cells, counts were estimated from reference gene primer amplification. TCRdb's table, derived via immunoSEQ multiplex PCR, lists solely in-frame clones and lacks some. Clone size and the V and J calls come from that table; the DNA yielded D and trimming. The sample yields more than 95,000 clones, around nine tenths seen once. Germline CDR1 and CDR2: MNHEY and SMNVEV (reference sequence). With 3 bases clipped from V and 3 bases from J, the junction kept 19 bases outside the gene matches. The length of the CDR3 is 19 residues. The sequence was collected from a human donor in a cohort sampled during active COVID-19. Sequencing was performed on peripheral blood. The chain carries TRBV27 and TRBJ2-5; 7 positions match TRBD1. CDR3: CASSFLYPNAGTEKETQYF. In nucleotides, the CDR3 is TGTGCCAGCAGTTTTTTGTATCCAAACGCCGGGACAGAAAAAGAGACCCAGTACTTC.